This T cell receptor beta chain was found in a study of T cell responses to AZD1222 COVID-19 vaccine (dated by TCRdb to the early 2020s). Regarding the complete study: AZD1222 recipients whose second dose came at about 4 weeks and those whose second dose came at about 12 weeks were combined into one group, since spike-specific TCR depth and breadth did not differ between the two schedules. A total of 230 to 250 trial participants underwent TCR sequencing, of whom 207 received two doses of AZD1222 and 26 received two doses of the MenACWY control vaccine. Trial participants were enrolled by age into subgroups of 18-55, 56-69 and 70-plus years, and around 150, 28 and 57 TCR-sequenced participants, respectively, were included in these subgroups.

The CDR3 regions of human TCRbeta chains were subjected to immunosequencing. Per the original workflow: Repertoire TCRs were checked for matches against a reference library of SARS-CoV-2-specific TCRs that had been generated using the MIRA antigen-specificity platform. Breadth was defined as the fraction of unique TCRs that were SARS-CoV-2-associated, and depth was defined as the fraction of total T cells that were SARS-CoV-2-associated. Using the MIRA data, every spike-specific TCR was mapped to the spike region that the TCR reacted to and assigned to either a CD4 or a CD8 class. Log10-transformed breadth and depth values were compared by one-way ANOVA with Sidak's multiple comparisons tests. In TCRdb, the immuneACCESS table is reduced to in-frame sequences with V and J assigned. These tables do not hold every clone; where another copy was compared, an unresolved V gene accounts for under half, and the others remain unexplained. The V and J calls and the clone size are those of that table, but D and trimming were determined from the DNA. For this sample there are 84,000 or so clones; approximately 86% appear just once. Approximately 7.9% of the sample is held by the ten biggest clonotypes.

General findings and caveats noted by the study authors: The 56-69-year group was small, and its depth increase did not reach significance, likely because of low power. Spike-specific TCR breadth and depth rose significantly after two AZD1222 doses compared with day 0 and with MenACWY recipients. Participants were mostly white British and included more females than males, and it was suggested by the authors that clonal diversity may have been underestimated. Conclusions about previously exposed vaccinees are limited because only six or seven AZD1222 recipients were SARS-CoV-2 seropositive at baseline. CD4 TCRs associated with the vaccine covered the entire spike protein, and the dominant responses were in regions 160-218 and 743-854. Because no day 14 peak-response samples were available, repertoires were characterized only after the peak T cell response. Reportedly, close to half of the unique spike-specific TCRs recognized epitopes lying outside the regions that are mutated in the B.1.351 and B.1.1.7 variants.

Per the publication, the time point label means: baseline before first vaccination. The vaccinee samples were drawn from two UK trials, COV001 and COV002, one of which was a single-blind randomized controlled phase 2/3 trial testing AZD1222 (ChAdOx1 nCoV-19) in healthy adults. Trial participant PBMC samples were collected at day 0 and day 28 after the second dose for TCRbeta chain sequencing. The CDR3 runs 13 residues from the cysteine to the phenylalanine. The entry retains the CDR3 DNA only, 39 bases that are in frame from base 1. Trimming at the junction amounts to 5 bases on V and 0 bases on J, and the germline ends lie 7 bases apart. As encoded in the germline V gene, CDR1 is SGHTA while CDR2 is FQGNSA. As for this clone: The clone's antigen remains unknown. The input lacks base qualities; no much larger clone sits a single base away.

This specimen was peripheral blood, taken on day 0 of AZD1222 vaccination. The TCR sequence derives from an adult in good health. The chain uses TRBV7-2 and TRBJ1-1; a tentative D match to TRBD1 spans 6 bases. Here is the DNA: TGTGCCAGCAGCACAGGGTTGAACACTGAAGCTTTCTTT. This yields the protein CASSTGLNTEAFF.